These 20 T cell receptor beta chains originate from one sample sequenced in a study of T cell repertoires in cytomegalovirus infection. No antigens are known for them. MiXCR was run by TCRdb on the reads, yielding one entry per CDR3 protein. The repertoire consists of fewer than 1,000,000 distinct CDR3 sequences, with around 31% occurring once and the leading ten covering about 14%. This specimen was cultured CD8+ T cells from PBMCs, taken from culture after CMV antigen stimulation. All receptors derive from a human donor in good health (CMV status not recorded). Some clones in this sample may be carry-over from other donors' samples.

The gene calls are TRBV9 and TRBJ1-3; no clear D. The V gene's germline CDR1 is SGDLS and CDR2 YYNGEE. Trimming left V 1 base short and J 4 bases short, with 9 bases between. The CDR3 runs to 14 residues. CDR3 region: CASSVTGSGNTIYF. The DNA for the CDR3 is TGTGCCAGCAGCGTAACGGGGTCCGGAAACACCATATATTTT.

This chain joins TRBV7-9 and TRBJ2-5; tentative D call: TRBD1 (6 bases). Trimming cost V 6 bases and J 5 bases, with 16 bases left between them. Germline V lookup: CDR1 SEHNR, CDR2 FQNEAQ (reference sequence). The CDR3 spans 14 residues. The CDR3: CASSFLPGHETQYF. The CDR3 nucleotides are TGTGCCAGCAGTTTTCTCCCGGGACATGAGACCCAGTACTTC.

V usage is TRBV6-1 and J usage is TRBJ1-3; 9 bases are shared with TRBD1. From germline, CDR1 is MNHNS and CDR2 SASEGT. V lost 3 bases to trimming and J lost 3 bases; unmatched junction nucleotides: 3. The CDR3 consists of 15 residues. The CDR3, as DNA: TGTGCCAGCAGTGAGACAGGGGGTCTTGGAAACACCATATATTTT. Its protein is CASSETGGLGNTIYF.

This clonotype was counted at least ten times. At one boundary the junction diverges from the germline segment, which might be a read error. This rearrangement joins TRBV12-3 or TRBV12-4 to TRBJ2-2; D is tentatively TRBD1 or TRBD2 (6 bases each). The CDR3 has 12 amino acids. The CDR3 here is CASSPLRGELFF. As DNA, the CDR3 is TGTGCCAGCAGTCCCCTGAGGGGGGAACTGTTTTTT.

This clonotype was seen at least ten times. The CDR3 nucleotides read TGTGCCAGCAGGGCAGGGGGCACTGAAGCTTTCTTT. It is translated as CASRAGGTEAFF. The J gene is TRBJ1-1, the V gene TRBV7-2; 7 bases fit TRBD1. The length of the CDR3 is 12 residues. In germline, CDR1 is SGHTA, CDR2 FQGNSA. V lost 6 bases to trimming and J lost 4 bases; unmatched junction nucleotides: 2.

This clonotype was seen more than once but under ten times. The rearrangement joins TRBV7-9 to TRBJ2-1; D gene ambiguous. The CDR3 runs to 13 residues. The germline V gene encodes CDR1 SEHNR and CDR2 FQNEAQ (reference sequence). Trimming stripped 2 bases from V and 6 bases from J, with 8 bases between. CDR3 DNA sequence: TGTGCCAGCAGCTTACCCAGATTCAATGAGCAGTTCTTC. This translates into CASSLPRFNEQFF. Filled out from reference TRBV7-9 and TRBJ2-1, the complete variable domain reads DTGVSQNPRHKITKRGQNVTFRCDPISEHNRLYWYRQTLGQGPEFLTYFQNEAQLEKSRLLSDRFSAERPKGSFSTLEIQRTEQGDSAMYLCASSLPRFNEQFFGPGTRLTVL.

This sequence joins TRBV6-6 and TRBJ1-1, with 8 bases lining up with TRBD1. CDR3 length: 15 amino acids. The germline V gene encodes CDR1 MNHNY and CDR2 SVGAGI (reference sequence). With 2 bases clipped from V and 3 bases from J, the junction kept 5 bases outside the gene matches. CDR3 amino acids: CASSYPQGADTEAFF. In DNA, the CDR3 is TGTGCCAGCAGTTACCCTCAGGGGGCGGACACTGAAGCTTTCTTT.

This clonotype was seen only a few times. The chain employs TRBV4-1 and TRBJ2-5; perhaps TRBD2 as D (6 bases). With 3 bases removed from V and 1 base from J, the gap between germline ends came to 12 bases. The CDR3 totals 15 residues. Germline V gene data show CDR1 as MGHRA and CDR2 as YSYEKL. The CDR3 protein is CASSHWRDPQETQYF. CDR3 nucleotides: TGCGCCAGCAGCCACTGGCGGGACCCCCAAGAGACCCAGTACTTC.

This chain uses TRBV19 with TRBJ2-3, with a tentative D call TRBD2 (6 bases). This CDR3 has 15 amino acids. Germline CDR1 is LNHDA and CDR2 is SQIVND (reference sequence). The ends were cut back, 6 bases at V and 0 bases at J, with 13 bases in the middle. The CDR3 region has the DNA TGTGCCAGTAGATCCGCGGGGCGAAGCACAGATACGCAGTATTTT. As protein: CASRSAGRSTDTQYF.

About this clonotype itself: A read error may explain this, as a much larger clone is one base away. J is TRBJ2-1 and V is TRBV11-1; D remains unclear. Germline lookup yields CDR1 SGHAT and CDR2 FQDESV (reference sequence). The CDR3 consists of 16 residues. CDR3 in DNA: TGTGTCAGCAGCTTAATCCTATGGGGCTCCTACAATGAGCAGTTCTTC. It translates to CVSSLILWGSYNEQFF.

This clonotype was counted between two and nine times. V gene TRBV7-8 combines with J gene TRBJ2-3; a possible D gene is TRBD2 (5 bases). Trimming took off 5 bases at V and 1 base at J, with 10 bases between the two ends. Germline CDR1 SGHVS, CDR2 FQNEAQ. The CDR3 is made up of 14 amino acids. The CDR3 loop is CASSPRVGTDTQYF. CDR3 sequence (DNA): TGTGCCAGCAGCCCGAGGGTCGGCACAGATACGCAGTATTTT.

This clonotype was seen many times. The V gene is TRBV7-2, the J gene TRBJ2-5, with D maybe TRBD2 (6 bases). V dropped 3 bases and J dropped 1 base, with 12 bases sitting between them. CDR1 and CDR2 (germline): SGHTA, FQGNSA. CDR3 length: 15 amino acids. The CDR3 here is CASSFPAGGQETQYF. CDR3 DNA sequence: TGTGCCAGCAGCTTCCCTGCCGGGGGCCAAGAGACCCAGTACTTC.

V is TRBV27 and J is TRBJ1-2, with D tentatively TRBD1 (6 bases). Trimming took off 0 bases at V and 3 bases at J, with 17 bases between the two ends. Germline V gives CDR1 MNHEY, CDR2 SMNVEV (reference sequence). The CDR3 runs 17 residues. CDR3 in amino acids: CASSLSHRVGVYYGYTF. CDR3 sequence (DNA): TGTGCCAGCAGTTTATCGCACAGGGTCGGAGTTTACTATGGCTACACCTTC.

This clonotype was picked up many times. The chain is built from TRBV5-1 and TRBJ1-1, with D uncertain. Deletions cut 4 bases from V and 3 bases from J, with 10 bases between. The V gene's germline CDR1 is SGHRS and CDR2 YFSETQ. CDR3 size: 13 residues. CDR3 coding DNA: TGCGCCAGCAGCCCGCGGGAGGACACTGAAGCTTTCTTT. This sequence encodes CASSPREDTEAFF.

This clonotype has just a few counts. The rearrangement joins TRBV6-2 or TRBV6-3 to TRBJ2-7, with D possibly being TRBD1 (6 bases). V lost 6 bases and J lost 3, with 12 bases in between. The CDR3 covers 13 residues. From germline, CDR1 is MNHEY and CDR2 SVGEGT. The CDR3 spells CASSRTAYYEQYV. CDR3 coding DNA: TGTGCCAGCAGCAGGACAGCGTACTACGAGCAGTACGTC.

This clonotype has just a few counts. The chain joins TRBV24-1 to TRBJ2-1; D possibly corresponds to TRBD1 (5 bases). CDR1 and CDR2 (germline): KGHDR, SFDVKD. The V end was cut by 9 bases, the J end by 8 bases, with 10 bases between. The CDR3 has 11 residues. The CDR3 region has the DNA TGTGCCACCGAAACAGGCGATGAGCAGTTCTTC. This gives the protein CATETGDEQFF.

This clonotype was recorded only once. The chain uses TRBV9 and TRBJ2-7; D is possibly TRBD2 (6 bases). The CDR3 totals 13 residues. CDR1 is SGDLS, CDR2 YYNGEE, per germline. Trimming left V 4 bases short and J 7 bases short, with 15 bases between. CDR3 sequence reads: CASSPWGVKEQYF. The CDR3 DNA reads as TGTGCCAGCAGCCCCTGGGGGGTTAAAGAGCAGTACTTC. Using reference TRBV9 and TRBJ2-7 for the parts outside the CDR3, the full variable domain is DSGVTQTPKHLITATGQRVTLRCSPRSGDLSVYWYQQSLDQGLQFLIQYYNGEERAKGNILERFSAQQFPDLHSELNLSSLELGDSALYFCASSPWGVKEQYFGPGTRLTVT.

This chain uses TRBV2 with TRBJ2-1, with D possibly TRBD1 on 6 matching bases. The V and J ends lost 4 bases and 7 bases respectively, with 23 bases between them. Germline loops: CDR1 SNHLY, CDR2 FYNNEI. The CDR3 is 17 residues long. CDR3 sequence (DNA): TGTGCCAGCAGTGGAAGGGGCCTGGGGGCCCTGGGGAATGAGCAGTTCTTC. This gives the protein CASSGRGLGALGNEQFF. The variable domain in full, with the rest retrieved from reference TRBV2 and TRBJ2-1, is EPEVTQTPSHQVTQMGQEVILRCVPISNHLYFYWYRQILGQKVEFLVSFYNNEISEKSEIFDDQFSVERPDGSNFTLKIRSTKLEDSAMYFCASSGRGLGALGNEQFFGPGTRLTVL.

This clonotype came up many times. CDR3 sequence: CASSLVGSWGEQFF. The CDR3 nucleotides are TGTGCCAGCAGCTTAGTGGGTTCGTGGGGTGAGCAGTTCTTC. The chain carries TRBV7-9 and TRBJ2-1, with no clear D. Germline loops: CDR1 SEHNR, CDR2 FQNEAQ (reference sequence). Trimming shortened V by 1 base and J by 9 bases, and 13 bases separated the two germline ends. CDR3 size: 14 residues.

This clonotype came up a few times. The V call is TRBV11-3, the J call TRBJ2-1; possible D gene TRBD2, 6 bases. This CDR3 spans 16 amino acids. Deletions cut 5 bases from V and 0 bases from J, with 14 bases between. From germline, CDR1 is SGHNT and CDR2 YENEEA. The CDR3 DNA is TGTGCCAGCAGCCGGCGGGAAGCGAGCTCCTACAATGAGCAGTTCTTC. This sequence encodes CASSRREASSYNEQFF. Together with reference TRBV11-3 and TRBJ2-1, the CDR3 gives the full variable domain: EAGVVQSPRYKIIEKKQPVAFWCNPISGHNTLYWYLQNLGQGPELLIRYENEEAVDDSQLPKDRFSAERLKGVDSTLKIQPAELGDSAVYLCASSRREASSYNEQFFGPGTRLTVL.